This T cell receptor (beta chain) was recorded in a study of T-cell reconstitution after alpha-beta-depleted transplantation in children. To note about this clonotype: Its antigen is undetermined.

Study findings and constraints: Approximately two months post-transplant, alpha-beta T cells reportedly originated from several hundred expanded graft clones. Among T cells one year after transplant, newly produced cells accounted for most counts and diversity.

Germline V gene sequence: CDR1 SGHAT, CDR2 FQNNGV. Between the trimmed V and J ends, which lost 7 bases and 6 bases, there was a span of 9 bases. This CDR3 is 12 amino acids long. Unique molecular identifiers were used to barcode this TCRbeta library. MiXCR, run by TCRdb on the PCR reads, gives a single entry per CDR3 protein. The profile covers hundreds of thousands of distinct CDR3 sequences, with around 13% appearing a single time and 2% to 2.5% taken by the ten largest. This receptor was taken from a male patient aged 10-17 years who had a stem cell transplant for acute myeloid leukemia, so the T cells may come from the graft donor. The chain carries TRBV11-2 and TRBJ2-2; D possibly corresponds to TRBD1 (5 bases). Sequencing used PBMCs, mostly from graft donor cells, obtained 360 days after TCRalphabeta/CD19-depleted stem cell transplant. Here the CDR3 reads CASTVGAGELFF. Here the CDR3 DNA reads TGTGCCAGCACCGTAGGGGCCGGGGAGCTGTTTTTT.